Listed below are T cell receptor beta chains from one sample, sequenced in a study of T-cell memory formation after mild COVID-19. TCRdb used MiXCR to reprocess the 5' RACE reads, holding one entry per CDR3 protein. The data show 100,000 to 150,000 distinct CDR3 sequences, about a sixth seen once. Sequenced material: PBMCs or a T cell subset sorted from them (not recorded which). The source is a man aged 18-30 years who had mild COVID-19 (a few samples of this study predate the infection). Cell type and time point are not known. The CDR3 runs from the conserved cysteine through the conserved F or W. The D gene is left open where the match is weak. A clone size is listed for some rows: how often the clone was seen (once, few, many), or a class if it is expanded.

size | D | J | V | DNA | CDR3
few | . | TRBJ1-2 | TRBV9 | TGTGCCAGCAGCGTACGAGGGGGGACGGACTATGGCTACACCTTC | CASSVRGGTDYGYTF
many | . | TRBJ2-7 | TRBV5-1 | TGCGCCAGCAGCCGCACTGGGACGGAGAGGTACGAGCAGTACTTC | CASSRTGTERYEQYF
. | . | TRBJ2-4 | TRBV20-1 | TGCAGTGCTAGAGATGCAGGAGGTTCCGGGAACATTCAGTACTTC | CSARDAGGSGNIQYF
many | TRBD2 | TRBJ2-1 | TRBV15 | TGTGCCACCAGCAGAGATCCCGGGGGGTACAATGAGCAGTTCTTC | CATSRDPGGYNEQFF
few | . | TRBJ2-7 | TRBV6-5 | TGTGCCAGCAGTTACTCGGCGGCAGGTGCTAGCTCCTACGAGCAGTACTTC | CASSYSAAGASSYEQYF
few | . | TRBJ2-3 | TRBV4-2 | TGTGCCAGCAGCCAACCTGACCAAGATACGCAGTATTTT | CASSQPDQDTQYF
few | TRBD1 | TRBJ2-4 | TRBV27 | TGTGCCAGCAGTAGCCTGGGACAGGTAGCCAAAAACATTCAGTACTTC | CASSSLGQVAKNIQYF
. | TRBD1 | TRBJ1-2 | TRBV5-1 | TGCGCCAGCAGCCCGGGACAGGGGGCCCTCGGTTGGTATGGCTACACCTTC | CASSPGQGALGWYGYTF
. | . | TRBJ2-3 | TRBV11-3 | TGTGCCAGCAGCTTTTCTTCGGCAGATACGCAGTATTTT | CASSFSSADTQYF
. | . | TRBJ1-6 | TRBV7-6 | TGTGCCAGCAGCTTAGACCCCGGTTCACCCCTCCACTTT | CASSLDPGSPLHF
many | . | TRBJ2-3 | TRBV20-1 | TGCAGTGCTAACAGCATAGCAGATACGCAGTATTTT | CSANSIADTQYF
. | . | TRBJ2-5 | TRBV18 | TGTGCCAGCTCGGAACGGGAGACCCAGTACTTC | CASSERETQYF
. | . | TRBJ1-6 | TRBV9 | TGTGCCAGCAGCCCTCAGGGGAATAATTCACCCCTCCACTTT | CASSPQGNNSPLHF
. | . | TRBJ2-1 | TRBV29-1 | TGCAGCGCGGGGACCTACAGGGCTAATGAGCAGTTCTTC | CSAGTYRANEQFF
. | TRBD1 | TRBJ2-5 | TRBV20-1 | TGCAGTGCTAGTTCCGGGACAGGGGTCGGCGAGACCCAGTACTTC | CSASSGTGVGETQYF
few | TRBD2 | TRBJ2-1 | TRBV3-1 | TGTGCCAGCAGCCAAGAAGTAGCGGGGGCCGCGCAGTTCTTC | CASSQEVAGAAQFF
. | . | TRBJ2-1 | TRBV7-9 | TGTGCCAGCAGCCGAGTACCCAATGAGCAGTTCTTC | CASSRVPNEQFF
. | . | TRBJ2-7 | TRBV3-1 | TGTGCCAGCAGCCAAGATAACGGATTCGTGGGCTACGAGCAGTACTTC | CASSQDNGFVGYEQYF
few | . | TRBJ1-2 | TRBV18 | TGTGCCAGCTCACCACAGGGCCAGAACTATGGCTACACCTTC | CASSPQGQNYGYTF
few | . | TRBJ1-3 | TRBV20-1 | TGCAGTGCTGGACGGACAAGCACCATATATTTT | CSAGRTSTIYF
. | . | TRBJ2-3 | TRBV25-1 | TGTGCCAGCAGTGAATTGGTAGCTCTCACAGATACGCAGTATTTT | CASSELVALTDTQYF
few | TRBD1 | TRBJ1-2 | TRBV7-2 | TGTGCCAGCAGCCGCTCAGGGGGCGGCTACACCTTC | CASSRSGGGYTF
. | . | TRBJ1-3 | TRBV7-2 | TGTGCCAGCAGTCTTACCGGGGTTGGGGGAAACACCATATATTTT | CASSLTGVGGNTIYF
few | . | TRBJ1-1 | TRBV6-5 | TGTGCCAGCATTTTTCGAGGGCCCGCCGGCACTGAAGCTTTCTTT | CASIFRGPAGTEAFF
. | TRBD1 | TRBJ2-7 | TRBV11-2 | TGTGCCAGCAGCTTGCGATATGACAGGGTCCCGTACGAGCAGTACTTC | CASSLRYDRVPYEQYF
few | . | TRBJ2-5 | TRBV7-2 | TGTGCCAGCAGCCCCCCACGGGGCCAAGAGACCCAGTACTTC | CASSPPRGQETQYF
few | TRBD1 | TRBJ2-1 | TRBV6-2/TRBV6-3 | TGTGCCAGCAGCAGAATACAGGGGGAGCAGTTCTTC | CASSRIQGEQFF
. | . | TRBJ2-5 | TRBV7-3 | TGTGCCAGCAGCTTAAGCCAGCAAGAGACCCAGTACTTC | CASSLSQQETQYF
. | . | TRBJ2-5 | TRBV3-1 | TGTGCCAGCAGCCAAGATCTTGGGAAAGAGACCCAGTACTTC | CASSQDLGKETQYF
. | . | TRBJ1-1 | TRBV6-1 | TGTGCCAGCCTAAACAGCCTGAACACTGAAGCTTTCTTT | CASLNSLNTEAFF
few | TRBD1 | TRBJ2-7 | TRBV29-1 | TGCAGCGTTGAAGAGGACAGGATGGGGTACGAGCAGTACTTC | CSVEEDRMGYEQYF
. | . | TRBJ2-7 | TRBV23-1 | TGCGCCAGCGCTCCCCCCGGCAGGGTCGCCTACGAGCAGTACTTC | CASAPPGRVAYEQYF
. | . | TRBJ2-4 | TRBV7-3 | TGTGCCAGCAGCTTAACCCCGGGTTATCAGTACTTC | CASSLTPGYQYF
few | . | TRBJ2-2 | TRBV7-2 | TGTGCCAGCAGCCTCGGCCCCGGCTACCCCTGGGGCACCGGGGAGCTGTTTTTT | CASSLGPGYPWGTGELFF
. | . | TRBJ2-3 | TRBV10-3 | TGTGCCGCCCAACGGGTATCGGGAGATACGCAGTATTTT | CAAQRVSGDTQYF
few | . | TRBJ1-5 | TRBV3-1 | TGTGCCAGCACATACCAGCCCCAGCATTTT | CASTYQPQHF
. | TRBD1 | TRBJ1-4 | TRBV7-2 | TGTGCCAGCAGGCAGACAGGGATGGATGAAAAACTGTTTTTT | CASRQTGMDEKLFF
. | . | TRBJ2-6 | TRBV5-1 | TGCGCCAGCAGCCCGGGCAGGGAAAGAGGAGGGGCCAACGTCCTGACTTTC | CASSPGRERGGANVLTF
. | . | TRBJ2-5 | TRBV12-3/TRBV12-4 | TGTGCCATTTCCGGGACCCACAAAGAGACCCAGTACTTC | CAISGTHKETQYF
. | . | TRBJ1-2 | TRBV20-1 | TGCAGTGCTAGCCGAGGACAGTATTATAACTATGGCTACACCTTC | CSASRGQYYNYGYTF
few | . | TRBJ1-1 | TRBV5-1 | TGCGCCAGCAGCTGGCAGGACGGAAGTGAAGCTTTCTTT | CASSWQDGSEAFF
. | TRBD1 | TRBJ2-7 | TRBV24-1 | TGTGCCACCAGTAGGGGACAGGGGGCCGACGAGCAGTACTTC | CATSRGQGADEQYF
. | TRBD1 | TRBJ1-2 | TRBV6-5 | TGTGCCAGCAGTCCCAGGGGGGAAATTGGCTACACCTTC | CASSPRGEIGYTF
. | . | TRBJ1-2 | TRBV12-3/TRBV12-4 | TGTGCCAGCACCCCAGGGCCGGGCCGTTCGGATGGCTACACCTTC | CASTPGPGRSDGYTF
. | . | TRBJ1-2 | TRBV4-3 | TGCGCCAGCAGCCAAGAACCCGCCGGACAGTCCCACTATGGCTACACCTTC | CASSQEPAGQSHYGYTF
. | . | TRBJ2-5 | TRBV4-1 | TGCGCCAGCAGCCAAGCTAGGGTCGAGACCCAGTACTTC | CASSQARVETQYF
. | . | TRBJ1-3 | TRBV7-2 | TGTGCCAGCAGCGGAAGACAGCGATACTCTGGAAACACCATATATTTT | CASSGRQRYSGNTIYF
few | . | TRBJ1-2 | TRBV6-5 | TGTGCCAGCTACGGACAACCGGGTGGCTACACCTTC | CASYGQPGGYTF